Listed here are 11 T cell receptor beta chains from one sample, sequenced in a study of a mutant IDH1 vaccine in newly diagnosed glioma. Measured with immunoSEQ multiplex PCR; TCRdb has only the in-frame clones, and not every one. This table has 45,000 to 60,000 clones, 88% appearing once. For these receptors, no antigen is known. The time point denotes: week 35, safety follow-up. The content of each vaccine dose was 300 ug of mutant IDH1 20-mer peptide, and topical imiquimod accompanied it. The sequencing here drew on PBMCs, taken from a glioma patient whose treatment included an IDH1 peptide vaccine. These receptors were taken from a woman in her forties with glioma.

The CDR3 region has the DNA TGCGCCAGCAGCCGTACGGGACAGTATTCCGACGAGCAGTACTTC. It is translated as CASSRTGQYSDEQYF. The chain carries TRBV5-1 and TRBJ2-7, with 7 bases aligning to TRBD1. The CDR3 contains 15 residues. The germline gives CDR1 SGHRS, CDR2 YFSETQ. J lost 5 bases, V lost 4 bases, and 12 bases had no gene match.

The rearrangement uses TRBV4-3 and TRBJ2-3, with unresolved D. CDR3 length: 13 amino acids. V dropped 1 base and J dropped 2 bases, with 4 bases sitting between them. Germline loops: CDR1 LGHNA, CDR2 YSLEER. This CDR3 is CASSQGDTDTQYF. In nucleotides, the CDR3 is TGCGCCAGCAGCCAAGGTGACACAGATACGCAGTATTTT.

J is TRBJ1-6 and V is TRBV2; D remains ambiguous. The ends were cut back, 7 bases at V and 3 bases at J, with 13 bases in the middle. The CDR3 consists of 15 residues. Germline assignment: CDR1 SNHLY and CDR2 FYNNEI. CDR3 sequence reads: CASTRREGYNSPLHF. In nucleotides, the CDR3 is TGTGCCAGCACCCGCCGTGAGGGCTATAATTCACCCCTCCACTTT.

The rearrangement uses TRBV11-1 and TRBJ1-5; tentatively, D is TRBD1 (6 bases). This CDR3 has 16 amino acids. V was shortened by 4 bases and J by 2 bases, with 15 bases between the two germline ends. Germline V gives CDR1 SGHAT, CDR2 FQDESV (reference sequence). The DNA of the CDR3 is TGTGCCAGCAGCTCACGGATAGCAGGGGGCAATCAGCCCCAGCATTTT. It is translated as CASSSRIAGGNQPQHF.

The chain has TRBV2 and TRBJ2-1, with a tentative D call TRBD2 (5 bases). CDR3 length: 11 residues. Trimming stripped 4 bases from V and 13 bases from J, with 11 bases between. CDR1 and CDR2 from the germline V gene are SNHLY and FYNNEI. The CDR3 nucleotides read TGTGCCAGCAGTGCCCGGGAATCCCAGTTCTTC. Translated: CASSARESQFF.

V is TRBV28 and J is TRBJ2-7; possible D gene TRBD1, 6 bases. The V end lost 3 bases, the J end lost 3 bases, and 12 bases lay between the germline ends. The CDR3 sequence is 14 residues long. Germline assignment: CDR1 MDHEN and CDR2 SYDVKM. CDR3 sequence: CASSFLTGFYEQYF. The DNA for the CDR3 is TGTGCCAGCAGTTTTCTGACAGGCTTCTACGAGCAGTACTTC.

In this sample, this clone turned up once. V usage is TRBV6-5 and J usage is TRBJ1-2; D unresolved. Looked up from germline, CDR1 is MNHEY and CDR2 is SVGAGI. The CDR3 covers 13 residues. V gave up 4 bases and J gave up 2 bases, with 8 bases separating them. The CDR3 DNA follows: TGTGCCAGCAGTTTCAGCCTAAACTATGGCTACACCTTC. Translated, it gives CASSFSLNYGYTF.

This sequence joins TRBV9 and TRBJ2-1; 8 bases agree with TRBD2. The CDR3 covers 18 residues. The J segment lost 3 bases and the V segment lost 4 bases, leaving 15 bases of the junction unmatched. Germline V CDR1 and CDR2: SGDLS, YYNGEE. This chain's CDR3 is CASSPSPLTSGVYNEQFF. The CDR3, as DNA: TGTGCCAGCAGCCCCAGTCCCCTTACTAGCGGAGTCTACAATGAGCAGTTCTTC. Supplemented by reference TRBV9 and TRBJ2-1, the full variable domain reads DSGVTQTPKHLITATGQRVTLRCSPRSGDLSVYWYQQSLDQGLQFLIQYYNGEERAKGNILERFSAQQFPDLHSELNLSSLELGDSALYFCASSPSPLTSGVYNEQFFGPGTRLTVL.

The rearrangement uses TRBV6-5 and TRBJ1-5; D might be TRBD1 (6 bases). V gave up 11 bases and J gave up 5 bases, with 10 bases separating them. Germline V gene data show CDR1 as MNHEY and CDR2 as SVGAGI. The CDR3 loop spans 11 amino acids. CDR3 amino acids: CASGQYQPQHF. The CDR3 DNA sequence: TGTGCCTCCGGACAGTATCAGCCCCAGCATTTT.

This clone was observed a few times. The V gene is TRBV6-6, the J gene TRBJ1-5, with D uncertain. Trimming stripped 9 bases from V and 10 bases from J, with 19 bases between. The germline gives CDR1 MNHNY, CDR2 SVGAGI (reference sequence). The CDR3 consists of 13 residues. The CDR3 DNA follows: TGTGCCAGGGACGGGAACCTGATGCGTCCCCAGCATTTT. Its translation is CARDGNLMRPQHF.

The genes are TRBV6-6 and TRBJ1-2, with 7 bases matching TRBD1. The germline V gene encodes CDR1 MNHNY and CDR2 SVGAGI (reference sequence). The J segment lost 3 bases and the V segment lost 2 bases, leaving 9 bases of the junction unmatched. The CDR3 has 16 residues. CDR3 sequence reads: CASSYGRDRADYGYTF. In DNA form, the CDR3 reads TGTGCCAGCAGTTACGGTAGAGACAGGGCGGACTATGGCTACACCTTC.